A single sample gave rise to the 21 T cell receptor beta chains below, sequenced in a study of T cell repertoires in cytomegalovirus infection. MiXCR, run by TCRdb on the reads, gives a single entry per CDR3 protein. The sample contains approximately 49,000 distinct CDR3 sequences, around 20% of which appear only once. Antigens of these TCRs are unknown. The starting material was CD8+ T cells from cultured PBMCs, obtained from culture after CMV antigen stimulation. These receptors were collected from a human donor in good health (CMV status not recorded). Some clones in this sample may be carry-over from other donors' samples.

This rearrangement joins TRBV4-1 to TRBJ1-5, with D possibly TRBD1 on 6 matching bases. CDR3 length equals 17 residues. Trimming removed 2 bases from V and 2 bases from J, with 16 bases in between. Germline CDR1 MGHRA, CDR2 YSYEKL. CDR3 DNA sequence: TGCGCCAGCAGCCAAATGACAGGCCAGTCGGGCAATCAGCCCCAGCATTTT. It yields the protein CASSQMTGQSGNQPQHF.

In this sample, this clonotype turned up a few times. V and J are TRBV7-9 and TRBJ1-4; 7 bases are a match to TRBD1. This CDR3 comprises 17 residues. Germline CDR1 and CDR2: SEHNR and FQNEAQ (reference sequence). V lost 5 bases and J lost 1; bases outside the gene matches: 10. CDR3 in amino acids: CASSPSWRGRTNEKLFF. The CDR3 nucleotides read TGTGCCAGCAGCCCGTCTTGGAGGGGGCGAACTAATGAAAAACTGTTTTTT.

This sequence joins TRBV5-6 and TRBJ1-2; D not resolved. The CDR3 has 15 amino acids. Looked up from germline, CDR1 is SGHDT and CDR2 is YYEEEE. V lost 1 base to trimming and J lost 2 bases, with 12 bases between them. The CDR3 protein is CASSLLPGTNYGYTF. The CDR3 DNA is TGTGCCAGCAGCTTGCTCCCAGGAACCAACTATGGCTACACCTTC.

This clonotype has only a few counts. This chain links TRBV11-2 with TRBJ2-1; no definite D call. CDR3 size: 13 residues. The ends were cut back, 9 bases at V and 4 bases at J, with 13 bases in the middle. Germline assignment: CDR1 SGHAT and CDR2 FQNNGV. The CDR3 is CASSVIPYNEQFF. The CDR3 DNA reads TGTGCCAGTTCCGTTATCCCTTACAATGAGCAGTTCTTC.

This rearrangement joins TRBV6-2 or TRBV6-3 to TRBJ2-1; the D is unclear. CDR3 length equals 15 residues. V lost 2 bases, J lost 7 bases, and 15 bases lay in between. The germline V gene encodes CDR1 MNHEY and CDR2 SVGEGT. The CDR3 region has the DNA TGTGCCAGCAGTTACGTTTCGGCTCAAAGGAATGAGCAGTTCTTC. This encodes CASSYVSAQRNEQFF.

This clonotype was observed a few times. The V call is TRBV7-2, the J call TRBJ2-3; D not resolved. V was cut by 2 bases and J by 5 bases, with 8 bases left in between. The germline V gene encodes CDR1 SGHTA and CDR2 FQGNSA. This CDR3 region has 13 residues. The CDR3 spells CASSLHKGDTQYF. CDR3 DNA sequence: TGTGCCAGCAGCTTACACAAGGGAGATACGCAGTATTTT.

The rearrangement joins TRBV6-2 or TRBV6-3 to TRBJ2-7, with D perhaps TRBD2 (6 bases). V gave up 6 bases and J gave up 5 bases, with 14 bases separating them. CDR3 length equals 13 residues. Germline V gene data show CDR1 as MNHEY and CDR2 as SVGEGT. CDR3 nucleotide sequence: TGTGCCAGCAGCGACCGCGGGATCCACGAGCAGTACTTC. It codes for CASSDRGIHEQYF.

The chain uses TRBV12-3 or TRBV12-4 and TRBJ2-7; D gene uncertain. CDR3 length: 12 residues. The V end was cut by 5 bases, the J end by 3 bases, with 8 bases between. DNA for the CDR3: TGTGCCAGCAGTCCCCAGAACTACGAGCAGTACTTC. This sequence encodes CASSPQNYEQYF.

This chain links TRBV7-3 with TRBJ2-7, with 7 bases aligning to TRBD1. The CDR3 totals 17 residues. Germline CDR1 and CDR2: SGHTA and FQGTGA. V lost 5 bases, J lost 0 bases, and 13 bases stayed unmatched. CDR3 loop: CASSLLNRGLSSYEQYF. As DNA, the CDR3 is TGTGCCAGCAGCCTTCTAAACAGGGGCCTTAGCTCCTACGAGCAGTACTTC.

The V gene is TRBV27, the J gene TRBJ1-2; 7 positions agree with TRBD1. CDR1 and CDR2 from the germline V gene are MNHEY and SMNVEV (reference sequence). The CDR3 sequence is 14 residues long. V was clipped by 5 bases and J by 6 bases; unmatched bases: 9. The CDR3 loop reads CASSPQGWNDGYTF. CDR3 bases: TGTGCCAGCAGTCCACAGGGGTGGAACGATGGCTACACCTTC.

This clonotype was detected a few times. The junction differs from germline at one of its ends, possibly a read error. The V gene is TRBV11-2, the J gene TRBJ1-2; 7 positions agree with TRBD1. The CDR3 consists of 11 residues. The V gene's germline CDR1 is SGHAT and CDR2 FQNNGV. This CDR3 is CASTQHRDSSF. The CDR3 nucleotides read TGTGCCAGCACCCAACACAGGGACAGCTCATTC.

This clonotype was counted only a few times. The gene calls are TRBV12-5 and TRBJ1-5, with D hard to call. Germline assignment: CDR1 LGHNT and CDR2 FRNRAP. The CDR3 covers 11 residues. The V end was cut by 6 bases, the J end by 7 bases, with 7 bases between. CDR3 nucleotide sequence: TGTGCTAGTGGCCTATCCCAGCCCCAGCATTTT. Translated, it gives CASGLSQPQHF.

This chain connects TRBV5-4 to TRBJ2-7; D call uncertain. The V end lost 4 bases, the J end lost 2 bases, and 16 bases lay between the germline ends. The CDR3 length is 15 residues. The germline gives CDR1 SGHNT, CDR2 YYREEE (reference sequence). CDR3 protein: CASSGITPDPYEQYF. The CDR3 region has the DNA TGTGCCAGCAGCGGGATCACCCCGGACCCCTACGAGCAGTACTTC.

The chain joins TRBV28 to TRBJ2-1; 8 bases are shared with TRBD1. Trimming at V came to 6 bases and at J to 9 bases, leaving 19 bases not matched to a gene. Germline lookup yields CDR1 MDHEN and CDR2 SYDVKM. This CDR3 contains 17 residues. This chain's CDR3 is CASRDRVWSDVTIEQFF. For the CDR3, the DNA is TGTGCCAGCAGGGACAGGGTTTGGTCCGACGTTACCATTGAGCAGTTCTTC.

The V and J genes are TRBV6-1 and TRBJ2-1; no reliable D call. V gave up 3 bases and J gave up 1 base, with 4 bases separating them. The germline V gene encodes CDR1 MNHNS and CDR2 SASEGT. This CDR3 has 13 residues. The CDR3 DNA sequence: TGTGCCAGCAGTGATTTTTCCTACAATGAGCAGTTCTTC. This translates into CASSDFSYNEQFF.

There are a few counts of this clonotype. The chain combines TRBV7-2 with TRBJ2-2; 7 bases are shared with TRBD2. Germline CDR1 reads SGHTA; CDR2 reads FQGNSA. The trim removed 7 bases at V and 3 bases at J, leaving 8 bases unmatched. CDR3 length: 15 residues. CDR3 DNA sequence: TGTGCCAGCACTCTAAGCGGGATATACACCGGGGAGCTGTTTTTT. Its protein is CASTLSGIYTGELFF. Complete variable domain (other parts from reference TRBV7-2 and TRBJ2-2): GAGVSQSPSNKVTEKGKDVELRCDPISGHTALYWYRQSLGQGLEFLIYFQGNSAPDKSGLPSDRFSAERTGGSVSTLTIQRTQQEDSAVYLCASTLSGIYTGELFFGEGSRLTVL.

Only a few counts were recorded for this clonotype. The gene calls are TRBV7-9 and TRBJ2-1, with 7 bases aligning to TRBD2. From germline, CDR1 is SEHNR and CDR2 FQNEAQ (reference sequence). Losses at the gene ends were 0 bases for V and 8 bases for J; bases not matched to a gene: 4. The CDR3 totals 14 residues. The CDR3 sequence is CASSLAGGSDEQFF. The CDR3 coding sequence is TGTGCCAGCAGCTTAGCGGGAGGGTCGGATGAGCAGTTCTTC.

This clonotype was found a few times. The CDR3 DNA is TGTGCCATCATGGACAAAGGTGAAGTTAACTATGGCTACACCTTC. It yields the protein CAIMDKGEVNYGYTF. This chain connects TRBV10-3 to TRBJ1-2; tentatively, D is TRBD1 (5 bases). The CDR3 runs 15 residues. V lost 7 bases, J lost 1 base, and 16 bases lay in between. Germline CDR1 and CDR2: ENHRY and SYGVKD.

J is TRBJ1-2 and V is TRBV6-2 or TRBV6-3, with D unclear. V lost 4 bases and J lost 8, with 17 bases in between. CDR3 length equals 14 residues. The germline gives CDR1 MNHEY, CDR2 SVGEGT. CDR3 region: CASSSDSLRLGYTF. The CDR3 coding sequence is TGTGCCAGCAGTTCGGATTCCTTGCGGCTGGGCTACACCTTC.

This clonotype appeared a few times. Its ends do not fully match the called genes, so a read error is possible. This chain uses TRBV6-5 with TRBJ2-2; D tentatively reads TRBD1 or TRBD2 (5 bases each). The CDR3 is 13 amino acids. Germline CDR1 MNHEY, CDR2 SVGAGI. This CDR3 is CASTYGALGELFF. DNA for the CDR3: TGTGCCAGCACTTACGGGGCGCTCGGGGAGCTGTTTTTT.

This clonotype was counted ten times or more. The V call is TRBV7-2, the J call TRBJ2-7, with D tentatively TRBD2 (5 bases). CDR1 and CDR2 from the germline V gene are SGHTA and FQGNSA. There are 16 residues in the CDR3. Deletions cut 7 bases from V and 5 bases from J, with 24 bases between. The CDR3 spells CASTRRLRGVGNEQYF. The CDR3, as DNA: TGTGCCAGCACCCGGAGGCTCCGGGGTGTAGGCAACGAGCAGTACTTC. The whole variable domain, filled in from reference TRBV7-2 and TRBJ2-7, reads GAGVSQSPSNKVTEKGKDVELRCDPISGHTALYWYRQSLGQGLEFLIYFQGNSAPDKSGLPSDRFSAERTGGSVSTLTIQRTQQEDSAVYLCASTRRLRGVGNEQYFGPGTRLTVT.